The 24 T cell receptor beta chains listed next were all sequenced from one sample in a study of blood T cells in healthy people across ages. Through a sample-barcoded 5' primer and a J-beta primer mix, a second PCR was run for roughly 7 to 11 cycles. TCRdb reprocessed the 5' RACE reads with MiXCR, giving one entry per CDR3 protein. The data show just over 1 million distinct CDR3 sequences, roughly 45% seen once. The source material was blood. The source of these receptors is a woman in her sixties in good health.

J is TRBJ1-4 and V is TRBV6-5; the D gene is possibly TRBD1 (5 bases). Looked up from germline, CDR1 is MNHEY and CDR2 is SVGAGI. Trimming shortened V by 6 bases and J by 8 bases, and 13 bases separated the two germline ends. The CDR3 is 13 residues long. The CDR3 DNA is TGTGCCAGCAGCCGGGGACCGGCGGAAAAACTGTTTTTT. Protein: CASSRGPAEKLFF.

The V gene is TRBV28, the J gene TRBJ1-2; 7 nucleotides line up with TRBD1. Germline loops: CDR1 MDHEN, CDR2 SYDVKM. The CDR3 is made up of 14 amino acids. V was clipped by 2 bases and J by 4 bases; unmatched bases: 4. The DNA for the CDR3 is TGTGCCAGCAGTTTAGGAGGGACAGTCTATGGCTACACCTTC. It is translated as CASSLGGTVYGYTF.

This clonotype was recorded a few times. The V call is TRBV14, the J call TRBJ2-1; D remains ambiguous. The CDR3 loop spans 14 amino acids. The V end lost 1 base, the J end lost 8 bases, and 12 bases lay between the germline ends. CDR1 and CDR2 (germline): SGHDN, FVKESK. In DNA form, the CDR3 reads TGTGCCAGCAGCCAAGTCGCGCGTGTTGATGAGCAGTTCTTC. Translated, it gives CASSQVARVDEQFF.

Comments on this clonotype: With a much larger clone just one base away, this may be a read error. The gene calls are TRBV5-1 and TRBJ2-3, with 9 positions matching TRBD2. Germline CDR1 reads SGHRS; CDR2 reads YFSETQ. The CDR3 runs to 15 residues. The CDR3 loop reads CAGSLTSGQTDTQYF. The CDR3 nucleotides read TGCGCCGGCAGCTTGACTAGCGGACAAACAGATACGCAGTATTTT.

This chain connects TRBV27 to TRBJ2-1; 11 bases agree with TRBD2. V lost 6 bases to trimming and J lost 7 bases; unmatched junction nucleotides: 8. Germline CDR1 MNHEY, CDR2 SMNVEV (reference sequence). The CDR3 loop spans 15 amino acids. CDR3 sequence: CASSKLAGVGNEQFF. The CDR3 DNA is TGTGCCAGCAGCAAACTAGCGGGAGTAGGTAATGAGCAGTTCTTC.

This chain uses TRBV20-1 with TRBJ2-1, with 7 bases that match TRBD1. The CDR3 contains 12 residues. Trimming cost V 4 bases and J 6 bases; bases outside gene matches: 3. CDR1 is DFQATT and CDR2 is SNEGSKA in the germline V gene (reference sequence). This CDR3 reads CSAKTGINEQFF. In nucleotides, the CDR3 is TGCAGTGCTAAGACAGGGATCAATGAGCAGTTCTTC.

There are a few counts of this clonotype. The chain links TRBV12-3 or TRBV12-4 to TRBJ2-3, with D perhaps TRBD1 or TRBD2 (5 bases each). The germline V and J ends were trimmed by 5 bases and 10 bases, with 19 bases remaining between them. The CDR3 spans 14 residues. Here the CDR3 reads CASSTWDAPCAQYF. CDR3 bases: TGTGCCAGCAGTACATGGGACGCCCCTTGCGCGCAGTATTTT.

The rearrangement joins TRBV7-2 to TRBJ1-6, with 9 bases aligning to TRBD1. This CDR3 comprises 15 residues. The trim removed 5 bases at V and 10 bases at J, leaving 9 bases unmatched. CDR1 is SGHTA and CDR2 is FQGNSA in the germline V gene. The chain's CDR3 is CASSPLQGALSPLHF. CDR3 bases: TGTGCCAGCAGCCCCCTACAGGGGGCACTATCACCCCTCCACTTT.

The chain employs TRBV19 and TRBJ2-1; 8 bases fit TRBD2. Germline V gene data show CDR1 as LNHDA and CDR2 as SQIVND (reference sequence). The CDR3 is 14 residues long. V trimming: 0 bases; J trimming: 10 bases; junction bases outside the gene matches: 5. As DNA, the CDR3 is TGTGCCAGTAGTATAGACGGGAGGGCCTTAGAGCAGTTCTTC. It yields the protein CASSIDGRALEQFF.

This clonotype turned up a few times. The V and J genes are TRBV5-1 and TRBJ1-4; unclear D gene. Trimming stripped 0 bases from V and 7 bases from J, with 10 bases between. CDR1 SGHRS and CDR2 YFSETQ come from the germline V gene. This CDR3 comprises 14 residues. CDR3 in amino acids: CASSLGNRGEKLFF. The CDR3 bases are TGCGCCAGCAGCTTGGGGAACAGAGGTGAAAAACTGTTTTTT. The full variable domain, its missing parts supplied by reference TRBV5-1 and TRBJ1-4, is KAGVTQTPRYLIKTRGQQVTLSCSPISGHRSVSWYQQTPGQGLQFLFEYFSETQRNKGNFPGRFSGRQFSNSRSEMNVSTLELGDSALYLCASSLGNRGEKLFFGSGTQLSVL.

This clonotype appeared a single time. The chain couples TRBV27 to TRBJ1-2, with 9 bases that match TRBD1. V shed 4 bases and J 4 bases; nucleotides not matched to a gene: 16. The CDR3 consists of 18 residues. Germline CDR1 and CDR2: MNHEY and SMNVEV (reference sequence). The CDR3 spells CASSSPSSQGASPYGYTF. The DNA of the CDR3 is TGTGCCAGCAGTTCACCGTCGTCACAGGGGGCTAGTCCCTATGGCTACACCTTC.

This chain connects TRBV20-1 to TRBJ2-3; D not certain. CDR3 size: 16 residues. Germline V gene sequence: CDR1 DFQATT, CDR2 SNEGSKA (reference sequence). Trimming removed 0 bases from V and 3 bases from J, with 16 bases in between. This chain's CDR3 is CSAREIRLTLTDTQYF. The CDR3 DNA reads as TGCAGTGCTAGAGAAATTAGGCTGACCCTGACAGATACGCAGTATTTT.

The chain joins TRBV9 to TRBJ2-7, with D uncertain. Trimming removed 0 bases from V and 6 bases from J, with 10 bases in between. The CDR3 length is 13 residues. The germline CDR1 and CDR2 sequences are SGDLS and YYNGEE. CDR3 in DNA: TGTGCCAGCAGCGTAGGCTCCCCGACCGAGCAGTACTTC. It encodes CASSVGSPTEQYF.

The rearrangement joins TRBV10-3 to TRBJ1-4; 9 bases fit TRBD1. The germline gives CDR1 ENHRY, CDR2 SYGVKD. The CDR3 spans 17 residues. Germline trimming cut 1 base from V and 0 bases from J; bases unmatched to any gene: 3. For the CDR3, the DNA is TGTGCCATCAGTGAGTGGGACAGGGAAACAACTAATGAAAAACTGTTTTTT. Translating it yields CAISEWDRETTNEKLFF.

The table lists this clonotype with a few counts. One end of the junction is discordant with germline, which a read error may explain. The genes are TRBV9 and TRBJ2-1; weak D call: TRBD1 (5 bases). CDR3 length: 14 amino acids. Germline loops: CDR1 SGDLS, CDR2 YYNGEE. CDR3 DNA sequence: TGTGCCAGCAGCGGGGGCGGCTCCCACAATGAGCAGTTCTTC. This encodes CASSGGGSHNEQFF.

In its sample, this clonotype was seen many times. Its ends do not fully match the called genes, so a read error is possible. The chain recombines TRBV7-2 with TRBJ2-7; 9 bases match TRBD2. The germline CDR1 and CDR2 sequences are SGHTA and FQGNSA. The CDR3 is 14 amino acids. CDR3 sequence reads: CASSLAGKSYEQYF. As DNA, the CDR3 is TGTGCCAGCAGCCTAGCGGGAAAGTCCTACGAGCAGTACTTC.

This clonotype was counted a few times. The CDR3 DNA is TGTGCCAGCAGCTTAGCGGGCAGGGCTAGATTGGGCGAGCAGTACTTC. It yields the protein CASSLAGRARLGEQYF. The gene calls are TRBV7-9 and TRBJ2-7, with D maybe TRBD1 (5 bases). Germline V gene lookup returns CDR1 SEHNR and CDR2 FQNEAQ (reference sequence). V was clipped by 0 bases and J by 6 bases, with 18 bases between them. The CDR3 extends over 16 amino acids.

The J gene is TRBJ1-1, the V gene TRBV7-9, with D perhaps TRBD1 (5 bases). V lost 1 base, J lost 6 bases, and 12 bases lay in between. The CDR3 length is 14 residues. Germline values: CDR1 SEHNR, CDR2 FQNEAQ (reference sequence). CDR3 residues: CASSLESGAAEAFF. CDR3 nucleotides: TGTGCCAGCAGCTTAGAATCTGGGGCGGCTGAAGCTTTCTTT.

The chain is built from TRBV18 and TRBJ2-1, with TRBD1 as a possible D gene (5 bases). This CDR3 comprises 16 residues. Looked up from germline, CDR1 is KGHSH and CDR2 is LQKENI. The V end lost 2 bases, the J end lost 5 bases, and 16 bases lay between the germline ends. The CDR3 DNA sequence: TGTGCCAGCTCACCAACCGTTGGCCTAGGGGACAATGAGCAGTTCTTC. This codes for CASSPTVGLGDNEQFF. Based on the CDR3 plus reference TRBV18 and TRBJ2-1, the full variable domain is NAGVMQNPRHLVRRRGQEARLRCSPMKGHSHVYWYRQLPEEGLKFMVYLQKENIIDESGMPKERFSAEFPKEGPSILRIQQVVRGDSAAYFCASSPTVGLGDNEQFFGPGTRLTVL.

This chain links TRBV20-1 with TRBJ2-5, with TRBD1 matching over 9 bases. The ends lost 5 bases at V and 11 bases at J; junction bases unmatched: 24. Germline values: CDR1 DFQATT, CDR2 SNEGSKA (reference sequence). CDR3 size: 17 residues. CDR3 region: CSARLPTGGGVWNEQYF. CDR3 DNA sequence: TGCAGTGCTCGACTACCGACAGGGGGAGGGGTATGGAATGAGCAGTACTTC.

This clonotype appeared a few times. The V call is TRBV28, the J call TRBJ1-2; weak D call: TRBD1 (5 bases). V lost 2 bases and J 7 bases, leaving 14 bases between the germline ends. The CDR3 has 14 amino acids. Germline V gene sequence: CDR1 MDHEN, CDR2 SYDVKM. The chain's CDR3 is CASSLGGGGTGYTF. DNA of the CDR3: TGTGCCAGCAGTTTAGGGGGGGGAGGAACTGGCTACACCTTC.

The gene calls are TRBV5-1 and TRBJ2-2; 10 nucleotides align to TRBD2. The CDR3 is 18 amino acids. CDR1 is SGHRS and CDR2 is YFSETQ in the germline V gene. Unmatched junction bases numbered 14, after V lost 4 bases and J lost 5 bases. CDR3 in DNA: TGCGCCAGCAGCCTAACTCAACCGGGACTAGCGAGGACCGGGGAGCTGTTTTTT. This gives the protein CASSLTQPGLARTGELFF. Full variable domain (remainder filled in from reference TRBV5-1 and TRBJ2-2): KAGVTQTPRYLIKTRGQQVTLSCSPISGHRSVSWYQQTPGQGLQFLFEYFSETQRNKGNFPGRFSGRQFSNSRSEMNVSTLELGDSALYLCASSLTQPGLARTGELFFGEGSRLTVL.

The chain couples TRBV6-4 to TRBJ1-1; 8 bases line up with TRBD1. V shed 3 bases and J 10 bases; nucleotides not matched to a gene: 13. Germline CDR1 is MRHNA and CDR2 is SNTAGT. The CDR3 runs 15 residues. The chain's CDR3 is CASSEEGGRGHAAFF. The CDR3 nucleotides are TGTGCCAGCAGTGAAGAAGGTGGCAGGGGGCACGCAGCTTTCTTT.

J is TRBJ2-1 and V is TRBV10-3, with TRBD1 as a possible D gene (5 bases). Germline CDR1 ENHRY, CDR2 SYGVKD. V was trimmed by 7 bases and J by 1 base, leaving 11 bases between them. This CDR3 contains 14 residues. In DNA form, the CDR3 reads TGTGCCATCACGGGCCAGGGATCCTACAATGAGCAGTTCTTC. It codes for CAITGQGSYNEQFF.